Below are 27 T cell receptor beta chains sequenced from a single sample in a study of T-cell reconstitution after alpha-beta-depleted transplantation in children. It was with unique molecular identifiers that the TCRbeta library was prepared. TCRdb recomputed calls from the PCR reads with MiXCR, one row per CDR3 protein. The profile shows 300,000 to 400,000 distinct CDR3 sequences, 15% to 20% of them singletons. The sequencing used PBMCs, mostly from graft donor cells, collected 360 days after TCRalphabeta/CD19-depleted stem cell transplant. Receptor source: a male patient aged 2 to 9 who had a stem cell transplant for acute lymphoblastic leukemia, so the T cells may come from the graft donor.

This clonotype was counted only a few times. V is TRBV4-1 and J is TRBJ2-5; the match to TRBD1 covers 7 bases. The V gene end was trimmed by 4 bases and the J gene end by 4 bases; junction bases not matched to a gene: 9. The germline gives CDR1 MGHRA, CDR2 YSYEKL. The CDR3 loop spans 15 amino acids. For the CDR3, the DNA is TGCGCCAGCAGCCTCTCGACAGGGTCGGTAGAGACCCAGTACTTC. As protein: CASSLSTGSVETQYF.

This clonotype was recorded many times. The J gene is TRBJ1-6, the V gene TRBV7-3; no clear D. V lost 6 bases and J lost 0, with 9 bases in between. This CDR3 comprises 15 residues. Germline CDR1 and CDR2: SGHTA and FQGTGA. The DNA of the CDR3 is TGTGCCAGCAGTCAGGATAGCTCCTATAATTCACCCCTCCACTTT. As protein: CASSQDSSYNSPLHF.

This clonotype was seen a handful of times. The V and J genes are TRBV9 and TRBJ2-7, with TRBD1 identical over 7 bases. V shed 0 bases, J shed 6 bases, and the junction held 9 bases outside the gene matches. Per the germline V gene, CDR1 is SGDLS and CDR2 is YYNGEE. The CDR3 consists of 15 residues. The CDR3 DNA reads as TGTGCCAGCAGCGTAGACGGACAGGTTTCCCTCGAGCAGTACTTC. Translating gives CASSVDGQVSLEQYF.

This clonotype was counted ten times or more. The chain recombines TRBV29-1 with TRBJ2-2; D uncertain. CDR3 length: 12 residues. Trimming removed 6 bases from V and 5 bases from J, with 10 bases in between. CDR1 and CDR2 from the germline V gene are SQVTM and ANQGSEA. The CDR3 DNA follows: TGCAGCGTAGCACTGTGGACCGGGGAGCTGTTTTTT. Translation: CSVALWTGELFF.

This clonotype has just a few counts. In DNA form, the CDR3 reads TGTGCCATCAGGTCGGGAACCTTCTACGAGCAGTACTTC. The encoded protein is CAIRSGTFYEQYF. The chain carries TRBV10-3 and TRBJ2-7; TRBD2 might be the D (5 bases). The germline V gene encodes CDR1 ENHRY and CDR2 SYGVKD. V lost 6 bases and J 3 bases, leaving 12 bases between the germline ends. The CDR3 has 13 amino acids.

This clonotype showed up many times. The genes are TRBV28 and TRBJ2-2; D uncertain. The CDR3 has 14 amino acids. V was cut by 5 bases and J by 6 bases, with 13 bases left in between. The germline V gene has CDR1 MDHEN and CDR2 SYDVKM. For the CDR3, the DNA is TGTGCCAGCAGTGAGCACCTCACTCCCGGGGAGCTGTTTTTT. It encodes CASSEHLTPGELFF.

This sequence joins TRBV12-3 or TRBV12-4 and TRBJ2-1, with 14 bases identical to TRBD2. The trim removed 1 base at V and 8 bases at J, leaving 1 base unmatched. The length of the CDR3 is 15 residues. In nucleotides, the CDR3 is TGTGCCAGCAGTTTAGGACTAGCGGGAGGGTATGAGCAGTTCTTC. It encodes CASSLGLAGGYEQFF.

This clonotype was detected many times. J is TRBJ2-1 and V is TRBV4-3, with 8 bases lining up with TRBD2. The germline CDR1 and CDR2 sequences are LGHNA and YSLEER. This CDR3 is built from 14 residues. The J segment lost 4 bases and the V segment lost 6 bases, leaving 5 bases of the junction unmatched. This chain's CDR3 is CASSSLAAYNEQFF. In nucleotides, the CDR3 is TGCGCCAGCAGTTCACTAGCGGCTTACAATGAGCAGTTCTTC.

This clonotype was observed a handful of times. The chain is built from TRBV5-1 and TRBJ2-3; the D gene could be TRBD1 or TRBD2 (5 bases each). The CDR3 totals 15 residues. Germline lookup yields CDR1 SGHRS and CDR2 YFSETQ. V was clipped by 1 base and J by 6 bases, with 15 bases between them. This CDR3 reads CASSLLLREGDTQYF. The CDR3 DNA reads TGCGCCAGCAGCTTGTTGCTCCGCGAGGGGGATACGCAGTATTTT.

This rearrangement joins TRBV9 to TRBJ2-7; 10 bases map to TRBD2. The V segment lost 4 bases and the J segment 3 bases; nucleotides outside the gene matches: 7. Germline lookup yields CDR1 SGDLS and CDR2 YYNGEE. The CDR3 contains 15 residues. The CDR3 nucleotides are TGTGCCAGCAGCCCAAAAAGCGGGAGGGTCTACGAGCAGTACTTC. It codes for CASSPKSGRVYEQYF.

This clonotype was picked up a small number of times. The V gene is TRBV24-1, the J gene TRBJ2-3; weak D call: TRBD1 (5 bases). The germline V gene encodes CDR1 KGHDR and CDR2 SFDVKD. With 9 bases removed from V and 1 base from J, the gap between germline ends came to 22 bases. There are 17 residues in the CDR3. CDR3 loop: CATQGDRSGEGTDTQYF. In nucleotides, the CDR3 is TGTGCCACCCAAGGGGATCGTTCCGGAGAGGGCACAGATACGCAGTATTTT.

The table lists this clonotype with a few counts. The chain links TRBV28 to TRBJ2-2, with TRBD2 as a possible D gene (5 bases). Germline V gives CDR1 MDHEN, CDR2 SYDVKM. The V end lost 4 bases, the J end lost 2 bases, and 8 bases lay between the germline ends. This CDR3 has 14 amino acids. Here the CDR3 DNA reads TGTGCCAGCAGTTCACTAGTTAACACCGGGGAGCTGTTTTTT. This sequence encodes CASSSLVNTGELFF.

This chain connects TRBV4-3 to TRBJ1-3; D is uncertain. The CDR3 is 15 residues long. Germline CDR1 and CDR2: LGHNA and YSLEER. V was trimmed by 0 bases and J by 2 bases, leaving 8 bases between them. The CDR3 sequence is CASSQEGRTGNTIYF. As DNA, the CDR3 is TGCGCCAGCAGCCAAGAGGGAAGAACTGGAAACACCATATATTTT.

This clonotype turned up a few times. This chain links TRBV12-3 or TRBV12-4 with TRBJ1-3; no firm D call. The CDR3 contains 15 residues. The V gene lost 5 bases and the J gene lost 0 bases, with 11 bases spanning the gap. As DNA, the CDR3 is TGTGCCAGCAGTAAGATACAACTCTCTGGAAACACCATATATTTT. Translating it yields CASSKIQLSGNTIYF.

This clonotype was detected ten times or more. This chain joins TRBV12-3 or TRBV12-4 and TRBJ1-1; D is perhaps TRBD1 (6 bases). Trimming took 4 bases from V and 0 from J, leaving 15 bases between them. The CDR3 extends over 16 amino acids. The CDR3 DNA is TGTGCCAGCAGTTCCGGACAGAATTTCATGAACACTGAAGCTTTCTTT. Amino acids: CASSSGQNFMNTEAFF.

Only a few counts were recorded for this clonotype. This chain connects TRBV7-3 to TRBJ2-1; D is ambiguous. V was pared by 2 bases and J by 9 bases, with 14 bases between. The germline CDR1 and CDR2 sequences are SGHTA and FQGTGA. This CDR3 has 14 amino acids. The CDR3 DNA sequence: TGTGCCAGCAGCTTAGACCCAAAGGCTAGTGAGCAGTTCTTC. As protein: CASSLDPKASEQFF.

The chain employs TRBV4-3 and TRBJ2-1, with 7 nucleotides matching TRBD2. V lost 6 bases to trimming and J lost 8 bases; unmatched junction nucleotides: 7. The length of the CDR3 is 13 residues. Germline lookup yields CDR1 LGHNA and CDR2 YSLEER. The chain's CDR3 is CASSFAGDYEQFF. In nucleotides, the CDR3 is TGCGCCAGCAGTTTTGCGGGAGATTATGAGCAGTTCTTC.

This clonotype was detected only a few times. The CDR3 nucleotides read TGTGCCAGCAGCTCCGTGGGACTAGGGGTTCACTACAATGAGCAGTTCTTC. This gives the protein CASSSVGLGVHYNEQFF. This sequence joins TRBV28 and TRBJ2-1; 8 bases are shared with TRBD2. V shed 6 bases and J 3 bases; nucleotides not matched to a gene: 13. The CDR3 contains 17 residues. Germline V lookup: CDR1 MDHEN, CDR2 SYDVKM. Complete variable domain (other parts from reference TRBV28 and TRBJ2-1): DVKVTQSSRYLVKRTGEKVFLECVQDMDHENMFWYRQDPGLGLRLIYFSYDVKMKEKGDIPEGYSVSREKKERFSLILESASTNQTSMYLCASSSVGLGVHYNEQFFGPGTRLTVL.

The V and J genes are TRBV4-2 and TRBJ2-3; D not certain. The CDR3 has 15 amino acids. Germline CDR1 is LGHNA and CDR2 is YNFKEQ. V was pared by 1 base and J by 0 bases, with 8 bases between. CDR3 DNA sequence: TGTGCCAGCAGCCAAGCTACTTCTAGCACAGATACGCAGTATTTT. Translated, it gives CASSQATSSTDTQYF.

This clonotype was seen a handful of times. The CDR3 reads CASSRGLADLYEQYF. The CDR3, as DNA: TGTGCCAGCAGCCGGGGACTAGCGGACCTCTACGAGCAGTACTTC. This sequence joins TRBV6-1 and TRBJ2-7; TRBD2 matches 11 bases. The germline V gene encodes CDR1 MNHNS and CDR2 SASEGT. V dropped 6 bases and J dropped 3; count of bases not matched to a gene: 7. The CDR3 has 15 amino acids.

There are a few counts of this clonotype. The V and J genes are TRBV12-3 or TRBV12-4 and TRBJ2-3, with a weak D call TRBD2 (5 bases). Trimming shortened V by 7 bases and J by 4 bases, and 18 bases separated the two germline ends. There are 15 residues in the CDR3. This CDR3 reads CASNTEADGADTQYF. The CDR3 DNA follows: TGTGCCAGCAACACTGAGGCGGACGGGGCAGATACGCAGTATTTT.

As DNA, the CDR3 is TGTGCCAGCAGCTTAGGGACTAGCGGGAGAGCGTACAATGAGCAGTTCTTC. This encodes CASSLGTSGRAYNEQFF. This chain connects TRBV11-2 to TRBJ2-1; 13 bases align to TRBD2. In germline, CDR1 is SGHAT, CDR2 FQNNGV. The junction had 4 bases not matched to a gene; V was cut back by 1 base and J by 4 bases. This CDR3 is built from 17 residues.

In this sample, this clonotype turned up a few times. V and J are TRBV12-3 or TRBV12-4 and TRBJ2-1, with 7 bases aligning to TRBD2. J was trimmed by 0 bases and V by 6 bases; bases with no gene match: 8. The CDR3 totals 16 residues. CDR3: CASSRDYPSSYNEQFF. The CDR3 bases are TGTGCCAGCAGCCGGGACTACCCGAGCTCCTACAATGAGCAGTTCTTC.

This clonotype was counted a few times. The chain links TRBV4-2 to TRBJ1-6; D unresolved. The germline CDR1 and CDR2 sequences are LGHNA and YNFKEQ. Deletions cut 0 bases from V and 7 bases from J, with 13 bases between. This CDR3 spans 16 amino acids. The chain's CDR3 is CASSQDWAGSNSPLHF. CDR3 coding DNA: TGTGCCAGCAGCCAAGATTGGGCGGGCTCGAATTCACCCCTCCACTTT.

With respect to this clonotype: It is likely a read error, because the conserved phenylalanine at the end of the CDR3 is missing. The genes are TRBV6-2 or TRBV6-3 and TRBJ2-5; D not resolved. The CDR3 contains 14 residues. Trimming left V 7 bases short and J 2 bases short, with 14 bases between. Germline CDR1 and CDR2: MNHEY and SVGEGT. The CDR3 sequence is CASTNYSVQETQYV. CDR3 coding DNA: TGTGCCAGCACCAACTATTCAGTACAAGAGACCCAGTACGTC.

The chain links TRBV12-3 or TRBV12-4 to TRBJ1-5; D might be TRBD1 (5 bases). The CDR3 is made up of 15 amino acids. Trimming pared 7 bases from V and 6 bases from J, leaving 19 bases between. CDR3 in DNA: TGTGCCAGCAACACGGGACTCTGGCCCGGTCAGCCCCAGCATTTT. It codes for CASNTGLWPGQPQHF.

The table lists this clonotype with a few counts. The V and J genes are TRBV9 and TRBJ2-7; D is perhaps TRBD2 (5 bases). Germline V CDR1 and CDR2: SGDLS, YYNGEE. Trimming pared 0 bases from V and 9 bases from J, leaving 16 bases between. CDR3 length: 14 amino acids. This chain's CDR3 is CASSVGRETLRQYF. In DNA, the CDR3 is TGTGCCAGCAGCGTAGGTAGGGAGACTTTGAGGCAGTACTTC.